The 24 T cell receptor beta chains in this list originate from one sample, sequenced in a study of blood T cells in healthy people across ages. Sample-barcoded 5' priming and a J-beta primer mix drove a second PCR of roughly 6 to 12 cycles. TCRdb used MiXCR to reprocess the 5' RACE reads, holding one entry per CDR3 protein. This sample has more than 900,000 distinct CDR3 sequences, with around 29% found just once. This sample also belongs to another study, concerning T cells of mothers and their children.

The sequencing input was blood. These receptors were obtained from a middle-aged woman in good health.

The chain has TRBV6-5 and TRBJ1-3; D is unclear. The CDR3 extends over 16 amino acids. V was shortened by 4 bases and J by 4 bases, with 17 bases between the two germline ends. The germline CDR1 and CDR2 sequences are MNHEY and SVGAGI. The CDR3 spells CASSSLGRRLGNTIYF. The CDR3 nucleotides read TGTGCCAGCAGTTCCCTCGGGCGGCGCCTAGGAAACACCATATATTTT.

The V call is TRBV4-1, the J call TRBJ2-2; D unresolved. Looked up from germline, CDR1 is MGHRA and CDR2 is YSYEKL. Deletions cut 4 bases from V and 1 base from J, with 4 bases between. The CDR3 is made up of 13 amino acids. In DNA, the CDR3 is TGCGCCAGCAGCCCCTGGAACACCGGGGAGCTGTTTTTT. Encoded protein: CASSPWNTGELFF.

In this sample, this clonotype turned up a few times. The CDR3 spells CSAAGRHSGNTIYF. The CDR3 region has the DNA TGCAGTGCTGCGGGACGGCACTCTGGAAACACCATATATTTT. The chain combines TRBV20-1 with TRBJ1-3; D is possibly TRBD1 (5 bases). The germline V and J ends were trimmed by 5 bases and 0 bases, with 11 bases remaining between them. Looked up from germline, CDR1 is DFQATT and CDR2 is SNEGSKA (reference sequence). There are 14 residues in the CDR3.

CDR3 nucleotide sequence: TGTGCCAGCAGTGACGGGGGCGCTGAAGCTTTCTTT. Its translation: CASSDGGAEAFF. The chain joins TRBV6-4 to TRBJ1-1; D might be TRBD1 (6 bases). V was trimmed by 2 bases and J by 6 bases, leaving 7 bases between them. The CDR3 length is 12 residues. Germline CDR1 and CDR2: MRHNA and SNTAGT.

About this clonotype: Given a much more abundant clone one base away, this may be a read error. This rearrangement joins TRBV20-1 to TRBJ2-3; D is ambiguous. Germline loops: CDR1 DFQATT, CDR2 SNEGSKA (reference sequence). Trimming took off 2 bases at V and 2 bases at J, with 2 bases between the two ends. CDR3 size: 11 residues. The CDR3 sequence is CSARNTDTQYF. Written as DNA, the CDR3 is TGCAGTGCTAGAAACACAGATACGCAGTATTTT.

This clonotype showed up just a few times. The chain carries TRBV28 and TRBJ1-1, with D uncertain. Trimming removed 4 bases at V and 1 base at J, with 16 bases between. CDR3 length: 16 residues. CDR1 is MDHEN and CDR2 is SYDVKM in the germline V gene. This chain's CDR3 is CASSSTVGRQNTEAFF. The CDR3 nucleotides read TGTGCCAGCAGTTCCACGGTCGGCAGGCAGAACACTGAAGCTTTCTTT.

J is TRBJ2-5 and V is TRBV9, with TRBD1 as a possible D gene (5 bases). Trimming cost V 4 bases and J 3 bases, with 13 bases left between them. The germline V gene has CDR1 SGDLS and CDR2 YYNGEE. The CDR3 extends over 14 amino acids. The CDR3 nucleotides are TGTGCCAGCAGCCCTTCCTTAGGGGAAGAGACCCAGTACTTC. Its translation is CASSPSLGEETQYF.

This clonotype was detected many times. V is TRBV29-1 and J is TRBJ2-7, with 7 bases fitting TRBD1. CDR3 length: 11 amino acids. J was trimmed by 7 bases and V by 7 bases; bases with no gene match: 7. Germline lookup yields CDR1 SQVTM and CDR2 ANQGSEA. This chain's CDR3 is CSAGEQGEQYF. The CDR3 nucleotides read TGCAGCGCTGGAGAACAGGGGGAGCAGTACTTC.

This clonotype has a count of ten or more. This sequence joins TRBV6-5 and TRBJ2-1; no clear D. This CDR3 has 15 amino acids. Germline V gives CDR1 MNHEY, CDR2 SVGAGI. Trimming pared 0 bases from V and 2 bases from J, leaving 8 bases between. The chain's CDR3 is CASSYSRKTYNEQFF. The CDR3 DNA reads TGTGCCAGCAGTTACTCGCGAAAGACCTACAATGAGCAGTTCTTC.

The table lists this clonotype with a few counts. This chain links TRBV27 with TRBJ1-2; 7 bases are shared with TRBD1. V dropped 7 bases and J dropped 2; count of bases not matched to a gene: 7. Germline loops: CDR1 MNHEY, CDR2 SMNVEV (reference sequence). The CDR3 sequence is 14 residues long. This CDR3 reads CASNTLDRNYGYTF. The CDR3 DNA reads as TGTGCCAGCAACACCCTGGACAGGAACTATGGCTACACCTTC.

This clonotype appeared a few times. This chain joins TRBV5-5 and TRBJ2-7; TRBD2 is a possible D gene (5 bases). The germline V gene encodes CDR1 SGHKS and CDR2 YYEKEE (reference sequence). V lost 2 bases to trimming and J lost 6 bases, with 15 bases between them. The CDR3 has 14 residues. Written as DNA, the CDR3 is TGTGCCAGCAGCTTCTCTGGTCTCGGAGGCGAGCAGTACTTC. This encodes CASSFSGLGGEQYF.

This clonotype has ten or more counts. This sequence joins TRBV6-1 and TRBJ2-1, with D possibly TRBD1 on 6 matching bases. Germline loops: CDR1 MNHNS, CDR2 SASEGT. The CDR3 loop spans 16 amino acids. Trimming took 2 bases from V and 4 from J, leaving 15 bases between them. DNA for the CDR3: TGTGCCAGCAGTGAATTTGTCGGCAGGGGTTACAATGAGCAGTTCTTC. It codes for CASSEFVGRGYNEQFF.

The chain carries TRBV7-9 and TRBJ2-4; no firm D call. The CDR3 has 17 residues. Germline CDR1 is SEHNR and CDR2 is FQNEAQ (reference sequence). Trimming removed 5 bases from V and 5 bases from J, with 22 bases in between. CDR3 nucleotide sequence: TGTGCCAGCAGCCCCTGGCGTGAGTGGATGGACGAAAACATTCAGTACTTC. It encodes CASSPWREWMDENIQYF.

The sample holds many counts of this clonotype. J is TRBJ1-2 and V is TRBV29-1; 7 positions match TRBD1. The CDR3 totals 13 residues. The J segment lost 6 bases and the V segment lost 4 bases, leaving 8 bases of the junction unmatched. In germline, CDR1 is SQVTM, CDR2 ANQGSEA. CDR3 DNA: TGCAGCGTTGGCGAGGGGGCGCTTCATGGCTACACCTTC. Translation: CSVGEGALHGYTF.

In this sample, this clonotype turned up many times. This sequence joins TRBV7-2 and TRBJ1-2; D unresolved. Germline loops: CDR1 SGHTA, CDR2 FQGNSA. The CDR3 loop spans 13 amino acids. V lost 5 bases to trimming and J lost 4 bases, with 11 bases between them. Here the CDR3 reads CASSRPDGYGYTF. The CDR3, as DNA: TGTGCCAGCAGCCGCCCCGACGGCTATGGCTACACCTTC.

Notes on this clonotype: No conserved phenylalanine or tryptophan ends this CDR3, so it is likely a read error. The chain employs TRBV3-1 and TRBJ1-2, with D tentatively TRBD1 (5 bases). Trimming left V 0 bases short and J 6 bases short, with 20 bases between. The germline V gene has CDR1 LGHDT and CDR2 YNNKEL (reference sequence). The CDR3 has 17 residues. DNA for the CDR3: TGTGCCAGCAGCCAAGAAACCCAACGAGGAAAAGGGGATGGCTACACCTCC. Encoded protein: CASSQETQRGKGDGYTS.

Note on this clonotype: An end of the junction differs from the germline gene, which may be a read error. V is TRBV28 and J is TRBJ2-1; 7 bases agree with TRBD2. The germline gives CDR1 MDHEN, CDR2 SYDVKM. The CDR3 runs 17 residues. The CDR3 DNA follows: TGTGCCAGCGGAATCCCGGAACTAGCGCGGGGGAGTTACGAGCAGTTTTTC. It encodes CASGIPELARGSYEQFF.

This clonotype has at least ten counts. This chain connects TRBV7-2 to TRBJ2-1; 7 bases agree with TRBD1. This CDR3 has 15 amino acids. The germline V gene has CDR1 SGHTA and CDR2 FQGNSA. The V segment lost 2 bases and the J segment 4 bases; nucleotides outside the gene matches: 5. Here the CDR3 reads CASSLPGTVYNEQFF. The DNA of the CDR3 is TGTGCCAGCAGCTTACCAGGGACAGTTTACAATGAGCAGTTCTTC.

Many counts were recorded for this clonotype. This chain links TRBV4-2 with TRBJ2-5, with 10 bases matching TRBD1. Germline-derived CDR1 and CDR2 are LGHNA and YNFKEQ. Trimming took 4 bases from V and 5 from J; bases not matched to a gene: 10. The CDR3 extends over 16 amino acids. The CDR3 DNA follows: TGTGCCAGCAGCCCTGCGGGGACAGGGGACGGGGAGACCCAGTACTTC. Protein sequence: CASSPAGTGDGETQYF.

This clonotype appeared a few times. CDR3: CASNLGDFISSPLHF. The CDR3 region has the DNA TGCGCCAGCAACTTAGGGGATTTTATTTCTTCACCCCTCCACTTT. The chain joins TRBV5-1 to TRBJ1-6, with a tentative D call TRBD1 (5 bases). The CDR3 totals 15 residues. Germline loops: CDR1 SGHRS, CDR2 YFSETQ. V lost 6 bases and J lost 9, with 19 bases in between.

The chain recombines TRBV19 with TRBJ2-1; a weak D match, TRBD1 (6 bases). Trimming took 6 bases from V and 7 from J, leaving 16 bases between them. The CDR3 length is 14 residues. Germline assignment: CDR1 LNHDA and CDR2 SQIVND (reference sequence). DNA for the CDR3: TGTGCCAGTAGAGCACAAGGGGGTTGGAATGAGCAGTTCTTC. Translated, it gives CASRAQGGWNEQFF.

Worth noting for this clonotype: Being one base from a much bigger clone, this may be a read error. The chain carries TRBV20-1 and TRBJ1-2; the D gene is possibly TRBD1 (5 bases). The CDR3 contains 12 residues. CDR1 and CDR2 (germline): DFQATT, SNEGSKA (reference sequence). CDR3 DNA: TGCAGGGCTAGACGCAGGGACCGTGGCTACACCTTC. This translates into CRARRRDRGYTF.

This clonotype is labeled as medium-sized. The chain uses TRBV7-2 and TRBJ2-7; possibly TRBD2 for D (5 bases). Trimming pared 3 bases from V and 6 bases from J, leaving 9 bases between. In germline, CDR1 is SGHTA, CDR2 FQGNSA. The CDR3 has 12 amino acids. CDR3 residues: CASSFTGVEQYF. CDR3 nucleotides: TGTGCCAGCAGCTTCACCGGGGTCGAGCAGTACTTC.

The chain uses TRBV5-6 and TRBJ2-2; 8 bases line up with TRBD1. The CDR3 loop spans 14 amino acids. The germline V gene encodes CDR1 SGHDT and CDR2 YYEEEE. Trimming cost V 5 bases and J 4 bases; bases outside gene matches: 4. The DNA for the CDR3 is TGTGCCAGCAGGGCACAGGGGGTCACCGGGGAGCTGTTTTTT. It translates to CASRAQGVTGELFF.